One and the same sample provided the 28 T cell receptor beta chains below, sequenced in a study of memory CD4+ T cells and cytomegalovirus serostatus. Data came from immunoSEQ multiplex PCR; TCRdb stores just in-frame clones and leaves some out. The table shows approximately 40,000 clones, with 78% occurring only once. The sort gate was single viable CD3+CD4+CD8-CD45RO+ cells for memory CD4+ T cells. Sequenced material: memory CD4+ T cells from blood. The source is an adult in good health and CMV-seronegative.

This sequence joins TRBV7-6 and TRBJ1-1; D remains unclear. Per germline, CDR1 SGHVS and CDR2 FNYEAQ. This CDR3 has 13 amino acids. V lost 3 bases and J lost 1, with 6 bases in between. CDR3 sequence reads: CASSLVQNTEAFF. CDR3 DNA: TGTGCCAGCAGCTTGGTACAGAACACTGAAGCTTTCTTT. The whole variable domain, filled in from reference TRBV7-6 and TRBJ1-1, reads GAGVSQSPRYKVTKRGQDVALRCDPISGHVSLYWYRQALGQGPEFLTYFNYEAQQDKSGLPNDRFSAERPEGSISTLTIQRTEQRDSAMYRCASSLVQNTEAFFGQGTRLTVV.

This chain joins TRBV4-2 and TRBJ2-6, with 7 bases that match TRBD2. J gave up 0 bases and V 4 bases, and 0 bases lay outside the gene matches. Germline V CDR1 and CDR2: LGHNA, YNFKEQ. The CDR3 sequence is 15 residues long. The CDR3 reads CASSRTSSGANVLTF. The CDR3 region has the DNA TGTGCCAGCAGCCGGACTAGCTCTGGGGCCAACGTCCTGACTTTC.

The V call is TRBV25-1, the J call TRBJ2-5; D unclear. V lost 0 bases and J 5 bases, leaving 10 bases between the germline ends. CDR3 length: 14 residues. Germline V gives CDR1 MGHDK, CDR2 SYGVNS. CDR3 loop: CASSEYRQLETQYF. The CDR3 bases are TGTGCCAGCAGTGAATATAGGCAACTGGAGACCCAGTACTTC.

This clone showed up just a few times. CDR3 in DNA: TGTGCCACCAGCAGAGATGGGGACCGGGACAGCGAGCAGTACTTC. Amino acid sequence: CATSRDGDRDSEQYF. V and J are TRBV15 and TRBJ2-7, with 7 bases fitting TRBD1. CDR1 and CDR2 (germline): LNHNV, YYDKDF (reference sequence). The CDR3 totals 15 residues. The trim removed 0 bases at V and 6 bases at J, leaving 8 bases unmatched.

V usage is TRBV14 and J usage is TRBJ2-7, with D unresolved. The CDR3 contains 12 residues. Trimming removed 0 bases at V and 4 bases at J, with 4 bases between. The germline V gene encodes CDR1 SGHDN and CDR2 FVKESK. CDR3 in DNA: TGTGCCAGCAGCCAAGAGCGATACGAGCAGTACTTC. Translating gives CASSQERYEQYF. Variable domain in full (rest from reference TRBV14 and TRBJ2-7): EAGVTQFPSHSVIEKGQTVTLRCDPISGHDNLYWYRRVMGKEIKFLLHFVKESKQDESGMPNNRFLAERTGGTYSTLKVQPAELEDSGVYFCASSQERYEQYFGPGTRLTVT.

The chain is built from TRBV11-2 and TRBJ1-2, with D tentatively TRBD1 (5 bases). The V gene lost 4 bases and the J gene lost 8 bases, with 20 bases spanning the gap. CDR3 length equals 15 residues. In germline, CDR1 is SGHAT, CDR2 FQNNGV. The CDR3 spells CASSSLRRGEGGYTF. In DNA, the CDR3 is TGTGCCAGCAGCTCACTCCGTAGGGGAGAAGGGGGCTACACCTTC.

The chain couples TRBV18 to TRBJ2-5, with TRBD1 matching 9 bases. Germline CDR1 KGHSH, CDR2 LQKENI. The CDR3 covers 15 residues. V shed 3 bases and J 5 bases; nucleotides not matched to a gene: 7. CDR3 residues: CASSPPQGAGETQYF. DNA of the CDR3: TGTGCCAGCTCACCCCCACAGGGGGCGGGTGAGACCCAGTACTTC. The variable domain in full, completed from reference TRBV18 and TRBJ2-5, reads NAGVMQNPRHLVRRRGQEARLRCSPMKGHSHVYWYRQLPEEGLKFMVYLQKENIIDESGMPKERFSAEFPKEGPSILRIQQVVRGDSAAYFCASSPPQGAGETQYFGPGTRLLVL.

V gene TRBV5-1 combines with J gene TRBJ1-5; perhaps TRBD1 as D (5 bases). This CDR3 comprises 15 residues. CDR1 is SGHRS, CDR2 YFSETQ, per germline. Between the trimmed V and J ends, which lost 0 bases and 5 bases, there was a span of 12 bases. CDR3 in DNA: TGCGCCAGCAGCTTGGATTGGGGGGGAGATCAGCCCCAGCATTTT. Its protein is CASSLDWGGDQPQHF.

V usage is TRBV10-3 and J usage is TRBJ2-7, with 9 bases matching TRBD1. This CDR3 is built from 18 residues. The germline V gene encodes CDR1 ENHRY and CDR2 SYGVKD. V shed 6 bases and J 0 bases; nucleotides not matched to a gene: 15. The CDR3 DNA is TGTGCCATCAGGCCGGGACAGGGATTTACCCAGAGCTCCTACGAGCAGTACTTC. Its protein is CAIRPGQGFTQSSYEQYF.

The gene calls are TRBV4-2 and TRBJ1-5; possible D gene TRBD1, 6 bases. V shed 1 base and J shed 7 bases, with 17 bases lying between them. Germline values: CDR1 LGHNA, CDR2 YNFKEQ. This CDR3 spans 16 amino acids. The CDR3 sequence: CASSQAGQGTKQPQHF. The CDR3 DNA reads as TGTGCCAGCAGCCAAGCGGGTCAGGGGACGAAGCAGCCCCAGCATTTT.

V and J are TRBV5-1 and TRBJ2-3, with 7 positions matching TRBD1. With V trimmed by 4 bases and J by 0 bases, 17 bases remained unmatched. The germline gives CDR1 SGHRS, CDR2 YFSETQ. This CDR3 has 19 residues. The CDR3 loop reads CASSRSGTALETSTDTQYF. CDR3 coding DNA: TGCGCCAGCAGCCGGTCCGGGACAGCATTAGAAACTAGCACAGATACGCAGTATTTT.

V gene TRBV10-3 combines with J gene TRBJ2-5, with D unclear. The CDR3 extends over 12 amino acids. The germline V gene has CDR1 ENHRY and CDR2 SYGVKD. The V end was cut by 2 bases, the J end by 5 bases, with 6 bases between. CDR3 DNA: TGTGCCATCAGTGAGGCTCCCGAGACCCAGTACTTC. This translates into CAISEAPETQYF.

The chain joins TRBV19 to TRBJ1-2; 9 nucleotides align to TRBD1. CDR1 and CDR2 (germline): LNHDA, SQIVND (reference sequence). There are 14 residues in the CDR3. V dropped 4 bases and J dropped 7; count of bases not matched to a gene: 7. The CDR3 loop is CASSTPGQGLGYTF. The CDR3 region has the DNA TGTGCCAGTAGTACTCCGGGACAGGGTCTTGGCTACACCTTC.

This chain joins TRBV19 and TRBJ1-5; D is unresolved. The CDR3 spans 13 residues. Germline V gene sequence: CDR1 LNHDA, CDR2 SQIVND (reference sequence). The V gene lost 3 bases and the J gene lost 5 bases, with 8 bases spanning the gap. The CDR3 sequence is CASSIRPYQPQHF. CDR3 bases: TGTGCCAGTAGTATTCGGCCGTATCAGCCCCAGCATTTT.

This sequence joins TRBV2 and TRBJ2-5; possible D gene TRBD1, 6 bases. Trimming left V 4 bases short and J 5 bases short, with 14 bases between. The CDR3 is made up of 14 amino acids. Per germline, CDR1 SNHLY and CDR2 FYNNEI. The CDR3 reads CASSAQGPWETQYF. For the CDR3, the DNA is TGTGCCAGCAGTGCCCAGGGGCCGTGGGAGACCCAGTACTTC. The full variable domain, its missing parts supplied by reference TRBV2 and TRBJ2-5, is EPEVTQTPSHQVTQMGQEVILRCVPISNHLYFYWYRQILGQKVEFLVSFYNNEISEKSEIFDDQFSVERPDGSNFTLKIRSTKLEDSAMYFCASSAQGPWETQYFGPGTRLLVL.

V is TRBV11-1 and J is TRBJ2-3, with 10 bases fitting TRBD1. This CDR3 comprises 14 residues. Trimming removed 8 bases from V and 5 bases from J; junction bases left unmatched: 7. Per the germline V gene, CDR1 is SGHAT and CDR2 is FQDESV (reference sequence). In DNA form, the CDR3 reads TGTGCCAGCGCAGGACAGGGGGACGTAGATACGCAGTATTTT. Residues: CASAGQGDVDTQYF.

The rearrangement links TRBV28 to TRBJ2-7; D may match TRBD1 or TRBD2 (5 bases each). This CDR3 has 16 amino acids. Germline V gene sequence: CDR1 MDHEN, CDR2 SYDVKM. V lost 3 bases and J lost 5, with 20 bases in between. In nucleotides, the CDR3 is TGTGCCAGCAGTTTGTCCGGGACGGCCTCTCGGAACGAGCAGTACTTC. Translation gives CASSLSGTASRNEQYF. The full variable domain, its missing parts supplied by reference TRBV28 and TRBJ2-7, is DVKVTQSSRYLVKRTGEKVFLECVQDMDHENMFWYRQDPGLGLRLIYFSYDVKMKEKGDIPEGYSVSREKKERFSLILESASTNQTSMYLCASSLSGTASRNEQYFGPGTRLTVT.

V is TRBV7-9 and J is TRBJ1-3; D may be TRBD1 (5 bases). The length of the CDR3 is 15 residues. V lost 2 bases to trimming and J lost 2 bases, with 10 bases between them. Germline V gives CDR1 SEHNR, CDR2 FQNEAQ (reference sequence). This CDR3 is CASSLFRGAGNTIYF. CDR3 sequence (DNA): TGTGCCAGCAGCTTATTCCGGGGGGCTGGAAACACCATATATTTT.

CDR3 residues: CASSVDNPGAGGELFF. The CDR3 nucleotides are TGTGCCAGCAGCGTAGACAATCCGGGGGCCGGCGGGGAGCTGTTTTTT. This sequence joins TRBV9 and TRBJ2-2; D could derive from TRBD1 or TRBD2 (6 bases each). V shed 0 bases and J shed 7 bases, with 16 bases lying between them. This CDR3 contains 16 residues. From germline, CDR1 is SGDLS and CDR2 YYNGEE.

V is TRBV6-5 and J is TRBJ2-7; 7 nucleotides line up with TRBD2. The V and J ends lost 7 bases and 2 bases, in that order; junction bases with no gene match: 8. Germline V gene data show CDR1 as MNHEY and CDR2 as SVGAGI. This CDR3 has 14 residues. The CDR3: CASIGRLAPYEQYF. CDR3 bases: TGTGCCAGCATTGGCCGACTAGCTCCCTACGAGCAGTACTTC.

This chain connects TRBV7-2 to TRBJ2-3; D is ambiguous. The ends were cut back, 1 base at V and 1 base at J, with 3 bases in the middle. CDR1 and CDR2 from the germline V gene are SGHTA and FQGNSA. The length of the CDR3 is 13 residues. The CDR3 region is CASSLVGTDTQYF. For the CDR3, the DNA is TGTGCCAGCAGCTTAGTTGGCACAGATACGCAGTATTTT.

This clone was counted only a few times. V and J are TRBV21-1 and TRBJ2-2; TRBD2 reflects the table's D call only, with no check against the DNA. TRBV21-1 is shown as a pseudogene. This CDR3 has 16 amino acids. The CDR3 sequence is CASSKGQRPGTGELFF. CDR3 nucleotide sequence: TGTGCCAGCAGCAAAGGGCAGCGGCCGGGCACCGGGGAGCTGTTTTTT.

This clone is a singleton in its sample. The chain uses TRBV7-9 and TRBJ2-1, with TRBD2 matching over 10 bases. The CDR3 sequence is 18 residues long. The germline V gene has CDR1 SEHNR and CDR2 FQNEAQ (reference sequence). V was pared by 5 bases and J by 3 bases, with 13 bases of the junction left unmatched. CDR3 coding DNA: TGTGCCAGCAGCCGCACCGGAGCTAGCGGGGGAGTCTACAATGAGCAGTTCTTC. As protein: CASSRTGASGGVYNEQFF.

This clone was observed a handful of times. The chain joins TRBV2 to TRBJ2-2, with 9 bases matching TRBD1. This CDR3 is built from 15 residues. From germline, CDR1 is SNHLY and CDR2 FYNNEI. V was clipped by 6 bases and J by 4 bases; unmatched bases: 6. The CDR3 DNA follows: TGTGCCAGCAGGGTGGACAGGGGAAGCACCGGGGAGCTGTTTTTT. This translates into CASRVDRGSTGELFF.

The CDR3 bases are TGTGCCAGCAGTCTTGACAGGGAGATTACTGAAGCTTTCTTT. Amino acid sequence: CASSLDREITEAFF. The rearrangement joins TRBV6-1 to TRBJ1-1; TRBD1 matches at 7 bases. Trimming at V came to 5 bases and at J to 5 bases, leaving 8 bases not matched to a gene. Germline lookup yields CDR1 MNHNS and CDR2 SASEGT. This CDR3 has 14 amino acids.

The CDR3 sequence: CAWSAGQGLSYEQYF. Here the CDR3 DNA reads TGTGCCTGGAGTGCCGGACAGGGCCTCTCCTACGAGCAGTACTTC. This chain joins TRBV30 and TRBJ2-7, with 8 positions matching TRBD1. With 1 base clipped from V and 0 bases from J, the junction kept 5 bases outside the gene matches. The CDR3 covers 15 residues. Germline V gene data show CDR1 as GTSNPN and CDR2 as SVGIG (reference sequence).

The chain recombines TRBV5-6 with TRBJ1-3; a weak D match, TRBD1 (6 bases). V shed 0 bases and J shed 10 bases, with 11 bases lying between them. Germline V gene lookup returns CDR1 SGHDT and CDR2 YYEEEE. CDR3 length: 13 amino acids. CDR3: CASSLEERGTIYF. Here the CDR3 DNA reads TGTGCCAGCAGCTTGGAGGAGAGGGGGACCATATATTTT.

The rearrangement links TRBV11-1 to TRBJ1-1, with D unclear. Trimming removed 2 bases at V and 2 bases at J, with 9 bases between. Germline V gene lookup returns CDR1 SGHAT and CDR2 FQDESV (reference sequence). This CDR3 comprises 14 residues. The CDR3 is CASSLKLQNTEAFF. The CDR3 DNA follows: TGTGCCAGCAGCTTAAAACTCCAAAACACTGAAGCTTTCTTT. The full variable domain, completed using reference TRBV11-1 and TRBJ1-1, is EAEVAQSPRYKITEKSQAVAFWCDPISGHATLYWYRQILGQGPELLVQFQDESVVDDSQLPKDRFSAERLKGVDSTLKIQPAELGDSAMYLCASSLKLQNTEAFFGQGTRLTVV.